One T cell receptor (beta chain) is described in this entry. Its antigen is unknown. Individual cDNA molecules received unique molecular identifiers during library preparation. TCRdb re-derived calls from the 5' RACE reads in MiXCR, one entry per CDR3 protein. Of around 55,000 distinct CDR3 sequences detected, just under 15% appear once; the ten largest clones hold approximately 9.1%. Deletions cut 5 bases from V and 4 bases from J, with 9 bases between. Germline values: CDR1 LNHDA, CDR2 SQIVND (reference sequence). There are 13 residues in the CDR3. The entry originates in a study of early T cells in non-severe SARS-CoV-2 infection. Notes on the study in general: Matching against VDJdb likely underestimated virus-specific expansions, favoring anti-spike CD8.

This receptor was obtained from an adult who was a healthcare worker with PCR-confirmed SARS-CoV-2 infection or an uninfected control (not recorded which). This material consisted of whole blood, taken at baseline. This chain connects TRBV19 to TRBJ1-5; D is perhaps TRBD1 (6 bases). DNA for the CDR3: TGTGCCAGTAGTGAACAGGGAAATCAGCCCCAGCATTTT. This codes for CASSEQGNQPQHF. The complete variable domain, with remaining parts taken from reference TRBV19 and TRBJ1-5, reads DGGITQSPKYLFRKEGQNVTLSCEQNLNHDAMYWYRQDPGQGLRLIYYSQIVNDFQKGDIAEGYSVSREKKESFPLTVTSAQKNPTAFYLCASSEQGNQPQHFGDGTRLSIL.